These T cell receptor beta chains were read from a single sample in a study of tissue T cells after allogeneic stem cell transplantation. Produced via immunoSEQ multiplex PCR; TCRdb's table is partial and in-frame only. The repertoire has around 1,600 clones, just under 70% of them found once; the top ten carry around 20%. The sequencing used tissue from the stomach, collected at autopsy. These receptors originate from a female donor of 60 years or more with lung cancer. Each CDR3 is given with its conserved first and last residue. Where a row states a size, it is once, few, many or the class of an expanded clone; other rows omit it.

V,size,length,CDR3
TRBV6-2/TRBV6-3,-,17,CASSPGTGPQGNSPLHF
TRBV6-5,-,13,CASSYSMRNEAFF
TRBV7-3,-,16,CASGPSGRPGLNEQFF
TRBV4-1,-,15,CASSQAEGSHYGYTF
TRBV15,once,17,CATSRDWGRTTSTEAFF
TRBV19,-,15,CASSIVVTTTGELFF
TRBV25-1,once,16,CASSGPGKRGGYEQYF
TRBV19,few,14,CASSVDRLNTEAFF
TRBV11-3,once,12,CASSNQPYEQYF
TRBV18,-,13,CASSPVDSYEQYF
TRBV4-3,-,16,CASSQELAGVEREQFF
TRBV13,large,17,CASSFSETGLNTDTQYF
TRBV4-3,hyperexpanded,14,CASSPRGRGSPLHF
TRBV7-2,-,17,CASSASAGQILPNEQFF
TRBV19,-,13,CASSLRTGDGYTF
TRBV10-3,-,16,CAISDSGTSGQETQYF
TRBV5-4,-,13,CASSDRGNSPLHF
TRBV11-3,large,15,CASSPRLAAYNEQFF
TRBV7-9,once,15,CASSFRGLTGGELFF
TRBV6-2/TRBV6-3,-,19,CASSYTLRVPGPGNTEAFF
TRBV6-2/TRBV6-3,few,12,CASSYPDRQRYF
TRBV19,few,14,CASSILASTQPQHF